The 17 T cell receptor beta chains given below trace back to one sample, sequenced in a study of T cells expressing NK-cell markers. From its re-call of the 5' RACE reads, TCRdb lists each CDR3 protein once, without DNA. In total, the table holds some 140,000 distinct CDR3 sequences. The sample was blood T cells: a sorted CD56 or NKG2C T cell subset, CD4+ or CD8+ T cells, or bulk PBMC T cells (not recorded which). The receptors were sampled from a woman between 45 and 65 years old in good health.

This rearrangement joins TRBV4-1 to TRBJ1-5; TCRdb's D call of TRBD1 is untestable without DNA. The germline gives CDR1 MGHRA, CDR2 YSYEKL. This CDR3 spans 17 amino acids. The CDR3 is CASSQDPGRHGYQPQHF.

CDR3 region: CASSQREGYEQYF. This sequence joins TRBV19 and TRBJ2-7; TCRdb indicates TRBD2, and absent DNA this call remains unverified. The CDR3 consists of 13 residues. CDR1 is LNHDA, CDR2 SQIVND, per germline (reference sequence).

The chain combines TRBV20-1 with TRBJ2-1. Germline CDR1 and CDR2: DFQATT and SNEGSKA (reference sequence). The CDR3 has 13 residues. CDR3: CSLSKDFDNEQFF.

The chain joins TRBV5-6 to TRBJ2-5. CDR1 is SGHDT and CDR2 is YYEEEE in the germline V gene. The CDR3 contains 14 residues. CDR3 residues: CASSSSFVQETQYF.

V is TRBV15 and J is TRBJ2-1; TCRdb selects TRBD1, and the lack of DNA leaves this call unchecked. CDR1 is LNHNV and CDR2 is YYDKDF in the germline V gene (reference sequence). This CDR3 contains 16 residues. The CDR3 protein is CATSNPLAVRHNEQFF. The variable domain in full, with the rest retrieved from reference TRBV15 and TRBJ2-1, is DAMVIQNPRYQVTQFGKPVTLSCSQTLNHNVMYWYQQKSSQAPKLLFHYYDKDFNNEADTPDNFQSRRPNTSFCFLDIRSPGLGDTAMYLCATSNPLAVRHNEQFFGPGTRLTVL.

V gene TRBV14 combines with J gene TRBJ2-1; TCRdb reports TRBD2, a call that lacks DNA to check it against. The germline gives CDR1 SGHDN, CDR2 FVKESK. The CDR3 loop spans 16 amino acids. CDR3 sequence: CASSQDLAGINNEQFF.

This rearrangement joins TRBV3-1 to TRBJ2-1; TCRdb's assignment of TRBD1 cannot be checked, as there is no DNA. Germline CDR1 is LGHDT and CDR2 is YNNKEL (reference sequence). This CDR3 is built from 15 residues. The CDR3: CASSRTGMEDNEQFF.

The J gene is TRBJ1-5, the V gene TRBV12-5; TCRdb calls TRBD1, which cannot be checked without DNA. Looked up from germline, CDR1 is LGHNT and CDR2 is FRNRAP. CDR3 length equals 17 residues. The CDR3 protein is CASGLTRRFYSNQPQHF. Based on the CDR3 plus reference TRBV12-5 and TRBJ1-5, the full variable domain is DARVTQTPRHKVTEMGQEVTMRCQPILGHNTVFWYRQTMMQGLELLAYFRNRAPLDDSGMPKDRFSAEMPDATLATLKIQPSEPRDSAVYFCASGLTRRFYSNQPQHFGDGTRLSIL.

The chain is built from TRBV7-6 and TRBJ1-2; no DNA is available, so the TRBD1 call from TCRdb remains unchecked. CDR3 length: 13 amino acids. Germline-derived CDR1 and CDR2 are SGHVS and FNYEAQ. CDR3 residues: CASSQTGGEGYTF.

V and J are TRBV3-1 and TRBJ2-1; TCRdb indicates TRBD2, and absent DNA this call remains unverified. CDR1 is LGHDT and CDR2 is YNNKEL in the germline V gene (reference sequence). The CDR3 loop spans 14 amino acids. CDR3 sequence reads: CASSQASGGNEQFF.

The chain uses TRBV7-9 and TRBJ1-2. This CDR3 contains 16 residues. Germline V gene data show CDR1 as SEHNR and CDR2 as FQNEAQ (reference sequence). This CDR3 reads CASSGAEAPDRDGYTF.

The J gene is TRBJ2-4, the V gene TRBV20-1. The germline CDR1 and CDR2 sequences are DFQATT and SNEGSKA (reference sequence). The length of the CDR3 is 13 residues. CDR3 loop: CSARVTGSLIQYF.

The chain uses TRBV29-1 and TRBJ1-2; with no DNA, the TCRdb D assignment of TRBD1 cannot be verified. Per germline, CDR1 SQVTM and CDR2 ANQGSEA. CDR3 length: 14 amino acids. The CDR3 protein is CSAATSGPLYGYTF.

This sequence joins TRBV6-2 or TRBV6-3 and TRBJ2-7; TCRdb lists TRBD1, though no DNA is available to test this call. The CDR3 covers 14 residues. CDR1 and CDR2 from the germline V gene are MNHEY and SVGEGT. The CDR3 is CASSWGQGTYEQYF.

J is TRBJ2-5 and V is TRBV28; without DNA, the TCRdb call of TRBD1 cannot be checked. The CDR3 has 16 residues. Germline V gene data show CDR1 as MDHEN and CDR2 as SYDVKM. CDR3 in amino acids: CASSLRTGPYQETQYF.

This chain links TRBV27 with TRBJ2-2; TCRdb lists TRBD1, though no DNA is available to test this call. The CDR3 covers 12 residues. Germline loops: CDR1 MNHEY, CDR2 SMNVEV (reference sequence). CDR3 sequence: CASSGGAGELFF.

The V call is TRBV12-3 or TRBV12-4, the J call TRBJ1-2; no DNA is available, so the TRBD1 call from TCRdb remains unchecked. The CDR3 has 16 amino acids. The CDR3 sequence is CASSLARDRLNYGYTF.